A selection of T cell receptor beta chains follows, all from one sample in a study of Japanese encephalitis immunity and Zika vaccine responses. MiXCR, run by TCRdb on the 5' RACE reads, gives a single entry per CDR3 protein. The sample has roughly 140 distinct CDR3 sequences; about 10% are singletons. The material sequenced was antigen-activated CD4+ T cells from blood, cultured, taken during a Zika inactivated vaccine study. The receptors here all came from an adult woman who received an inactivated Zika virus vaccine. Both conserved end residues are part of each CDR3. The order of the fields is D gene, J gene, V gene, clone size, CDR3 protein, CDR3 DNA. A D gene is named only where the DNA matches it firmly. Clone size is stated in some rows and not others, as once, few, many or a class when expanded.

. | TRBJ2-5 | TRBV10-3 | medium-sized | CAIRTTGETQYF | TGTGCCATCAGAACGACGGGGGAGACCCAGTACTTC
. | TRBJ2-2 | TRBV5-1 | . | CASSLDGHTNTGELFF | TGCGCCAGCAGCTTGGACGGACACACGAACACCGGGGAGCTGTTTTTT
. | TRBJ2-7 | TRBV5-5 | hyperexpanded | CASSLLTDSYEQYF | TGTGCCAGCAGCCTGCTTACGGACTCCTACGAGCAGTACTTC
. | TRBJ1-1 | TRBV24-1 | medium-sized | CATSENDNEAFF | TGTGCCACCAGTGAAAATGACAACGAAGCTTTCTTT
. | TRBJ1-1 | TRBV20-1 | large | CSAQSGAEAFF | TGCAGTGCCCAATCGGGGGCTGAAGCTTTCTTT
. | TRBJ2-3 | TRBV11-2 | large | CASSLGVGFGVSDTQYF | TGTGCCAGCAGCTTAGGAGTGGGGTTTGGCGTTTCAGATACGCAGTATTTT
. | TRBJ2-5 | TRBV5-1 | large | CASSLDQETQYF | TGCGCCAGCAGCTTGGACCAAGAGACCCAGTACTTC
. | TRBJ1-1 | TRBV4-3 | large | CASSQDESEAFF | TGCGCCAGCAGCCAAGATGAGTCTGAAGCTTTCTTT
. | TRBJ2-1 | TRBV18 | hyperexpanded | CASSPYPDTTYNEQFF | TGTGCCAGCTCACCATATCCAGATACCACCTACAATGAGCAGTTCTTC
. | TRBJ2-7 | TRBV18 | large | CASSPGDEQYF | TGTGCCAGCTCTCCGGGGGACGAGCAGTACTTC
TRBD1 | TRBJ2-2 | TRBV5-6 | large | CASSIYFGQGAGELFF | TGTGCCAGCAGCATATACTTTGGACAGGGGGCCGGGGAGCTGTTTTTT
. | TRBJ2-7 | TRBV6-5 | large | CASSYDRYSFEQYF | TGTGCCAGCAGTTACGACCGCTATTCATTCGAGCAGTACTTC
. | TRBJ2-2 | TRBV11-1 | . | CASSFTVTGPNTGSCFF | .
. | TRBJ2-1 | TRBV6-6 | medium-sized | CASRPPGTGSNEQFF | TGTGCCAGCCGCCCTCCGGGGACGGGTTCCAATGAGCAGTTCTTC
. | TRBJ2-7 | TRBV3-1 | large | CASSQVGYEQYF | TGTGCCAGCAGCCAAGTAGGATACGAGCAGTACTTC
TRBD1 | TRBJ1-1 | TRBV18 | large | CASSPSQRDRGRTEAFF | TGTGCCAGCTCACCAAGTCAGAGGGACAGGGGGCGGACTGAAGCTTTCTTT
. | TRBJ1-1 | TRBV12-3/TRBV12-4 | . | CASSPRGREESEAFF | TGTGCCAGCAGTCCGAGGGGTCGAGAGGAGAGTGAAGCTTTCTTT
TRBD2 | TRBJ2-1 | TRBV4-3 | large | CASSQVLAEYNEQFF | TGCGCCAGCAGCCAAGTTCTAGCGGAGTACAATGAGCAGTTCTTC
TRBD1 | TRBJ2-3 | TRBV4-1 | hyperexpanded | CASSLEPGGLFVSDTQYF | TGCGCCAGCAGCCTCGAGCCAGGGGGTCTTTTCGTCTCAGATACGCAGTATTTT
. | TRBJ2-5 | TRBV7-3 | large | CASSSGAQETQYF | TGTGCCAGCAGCTCAGGGGCCCAAGAGACCCAGTACTTC
TRBD1 | TRBJ1-4 | TRBV6-5 | hyperexpanded | CASSDRVGEKLFF | TGTGCCAGCTCCGACAGGGTTGGGGAAAAACTGTTTTTT
. | TRBJ2-2 | TRBV7-2 | large | CAISSAGELFF | TGTGCCATCTCCAGTGCCGGGGAGCTGTTTTTT
TRBD2 | TRBJ2-1 | TRBV3-1 | medium-sized | CASSQEAPRLAGGSTARYNEQFF | TGTGCCAGCAGCCAAGAGGCCCCTCGACTAGCGGGGGGGTCGACGGCTCGCTACAATGAGCAGTTCTTC
TRBD2 | TRBJ2-7 | TRBV20-1 | large | CSAEDERGASYEQYF | TGCAGTGCTGAAGATGAGCGGGGGGCATCCTACGAGCAGTACTTC